This TCR beta chain is drawn from a study of T cells in Graves' hyperthyroidism and ophthalmopathy. Study-wide results and limits: Blood held most thyroid clonotypes expanded above 0.001 frequency.

TCR beta CDR3 region amplification was performed from RNA transcripts. The primer set for the first-round RT-PCR of the TCR CDR3 was HTBI. TCRdb analysed the multiplex PCR reads with MiXCR anew, one entry per CDR3 protein. The sample includes 330,000 or so distinct CDR3 sequences, 15% to 20% of them seen just once. CDR3 length: 15 amino acids. V was cut by 5 bases and J by 0 bases, with 13 bases left in between. CDR1 is LGHDT, CDR2 YNNKEL, per germline (reference sequence). The table lists this clonotype with many counts. What it binds is not known. The receptor was derived from a woman aged 35 to 49 with Graves' ophthalmopathy. The chain couples TRBV3-1 to TRBJ2-5; tentatively, D is TRBD1 or TRBD2 (5 bases each). Sequencing was performed on blood. The CDR3 DNA sequence: TGTGCCAGCAGCGAGGGACCGATGTACCAAGAGACCCAGTACTTC. It specifies CASSEGPMYQETQYF.